The following is a T cell receptor beta chain sequence with its context. As yet, its antigen is unknown. This specimen belongs to a study of T cell responses to AZD1222 COVID-19 vaccine. Study-level points and caveats: Repertoire collection took place solely once the T cell response had peaked. Reports say nearly half of spike-specific TCRs go after unmutated variant regions.

V was pared by 8 bases and J by 7 bases, with 12 bases of the junction left unmatched. Germline assignment: CDR1 MNHEY and CDR2 SVGAGI. The CDR3 is 15 residues long. The method was immunoSEQ multiplex PCR; TCRdb's version includes in-frame clones alone and lacks a portion of them. The sample consists of around 150,000 clones, roughly 94% of them appearing once. This TCR was recovered from an adult who received the AZD1222 COVID-19 vaccine. The sequences come from peripheral blood, collected 28 days after the second AZD1222 dose. The chain carries TRBV6-5 and TRBJ1-5, with TRBD1 matching 9 bases. CDR3 DNA: TGTGCCAGCTCACTCGGGGACAGGGTAGGGCAGCCCCAGCATTTT. Translating gives CASSLGDRVGQPQHF.